This is a list of T cell receptor beta chains from one sample in a study of cytomegalovirus exposure and HLA in healthy donors. Profiled with immunoSEQ multiplex PCR; TCRdb holds only in-frame clones, not every one. The table lists around 130,000 clones, 88% of them singletons, with about 1.5% in the top ten. Sequenced: PBMCs. The receptors were gathered from a man aged 30-40 years in good health and CMV-seronegative. CDR3s include the opening cysteine and the closing phenylalanine or tryptophan. D genes are given only for firm matches. Clone size is stated in some rows and not others, as once, few, many or a class when expanded.

j_call,clone_size,d_call,v_call,cdr3_length,cdr3_aa,cdr3_nt
TRBJ2-2,.,TRBD2,TRBV5-1,17,CASSPGGLAVNTGELFF,TGCGCCAGCAGCCCCGGGGGACTAGCGGTGAACACCGGGGAGCTGTTTTTT
TRBJ1-2,.,.,TRBV5-1,16,CASSLEGSGPNYGYTF,TGCGCCAGCAGCTTGGAGGGGTCCGGCCCCAATTATGGCTACACCTTC
TRBJ2-5,.,TRBD2,TRBV2,14,CASSGGEGKETQYF,TGTGCCAGCAGTGGGGGGGAGGGAAAAGAGACCCAGTACTTC
TRBJ2-1,.,.,TRBV5-1,14,CASSKGGVYNEQFF,TGCGCCAGCAGCAAGGGCGGGGTTTACAATGAGCAGTTCTTC
TRBJ1-1,.,.,TRBV7-9,13,CASKTTENTEAFF,TGTGCCAGCAAGACAACAGAGAACACTGAAGCTTTCTTT
TRBJ2-1,once,TRBD2,TRBV5-4,16,CASSLLGLAGHNEQFF,TGTGCCAGCAGCTTGTTAGGACTAGCGGGACACAATGAGCAGTTCTTC
TRBJ2-2,.,.,TRBV30,12,CAWSFFYGELFF,TGTGCCTGGAGTTTTTTCTACGGGGAGCTGTTTTTT
TRBJ2-7,.,TRBD2,TRBV30,14,CAWTRWGRVHEQYF,TGTGCCTGGACACGTTGGGGGAGGGTCCACGAGCAGTACTTC
TRBJ2-2,.,TRBD1,TRBV2,15,CASSWDRGDTGELFF,TGTGCCAGCAGTTGGGACAGGGGAGACACCGGGGAGCTGTTTTTT
TRBJ1-1,.,.,TRBV11-1,14,CASSPGGVNTEAFF,TGTGCCAGCAGCCCCGGCGGAGTGAACACTGAAGCTTTCTTT
TRBJ2-5,.,TRBD1,TRBV18,14,CASSRPGQVETQYF,TGTGCCAGCTCCCGCCCCGGACAGGTAGAGACCCAGTACTTC
TRBJ2-7,.,TRBD1,TRBV7-9,15,CASSAWDRGGDEQYF,TGTGCCAGCAGCGCCTGGGACAGGGGGGGCGACGAGCAGTACTTC
TRBJ1-2,.,.,TRBV5-5,15,CASSYELIRDYGYTF,TGTGCCAGCAGCTACGAACTTATAAGAGACTATGGCTACACCTTC
TRBJ1-2,few,TRBD1,TRBV6-5,15,CASVKIGTAYYGYTF,TGTGCCAGCGTCAAGATCGGGACAGCGTATTATGGCTACACCTTC
TRBJ1-5,.,TRBD1,TRBV15,18,CATSRGTGLSPLNQPQHF,TGTGCCACCAGCAGAGGGACAGGGCTCTCCCCGCTTAATCAGCCCCAGCATTTT
TRBJ2-7,once,.,TRBV6-5,15,CASSYSGRGSGEQYF,TGTGCCAGCAGTTACTCTGGCAGGGGAAGTGGAGAGCAGTACTTC
TRBJ1-1,.,.,TRBV4-1,15,CASSQGAPEGTEAFF,TGCGCCAGCAGCCAAGGAGCCCCCGAGGGCACTGAAGCTTTCTTT
TRBJ2-7,.,.,TRBV19,12,CASSADSYEQYF,TGTGCCAGTAGTGCAGACTCCTACGAGCAGTACTTC
TRBJ2-2,.,TRBD2,TRBV18,17,CASSPILAGGPTGELFF,TGTGCCAGCTCACCGATTTTAGCGGGAGGGCCGACCGGGGAGCTGTTTTTT
TRBJ1-1,.,.,TRBV9,16,CASSVDPGRTNTEAFF,TGTGCCAGCAGCGTAGACCCAGGGCGAACGAACACTGAAGCTTTCTTT
TRBJ1-2,.,TRBD1,TRBV19,16,CASSFVQQGADYGYTF,TGTGCCAGTAGTTTCGTTCAGCAGGGGGCCGACTATGGCTACACCTTC
TRBJ2-1,.,TRBD2,TRBV5-4,18,CASSSPPSRLAVNNEQFF,TGTGCCAGCAGCTCACCACCCTCGAGACTAGCAGTTAACAATGAGCAGTTCTTC
TRBJ1-6,.,.,TRBV25-1,13,CASSERFNSPLHF,TGTGCCAGCAGTGAACGGTTCAATTCACCCCTCCACTTT
TRBJ2-7,.,TRBD1,TRBV6-1,14,CASRGTGEGYEQYF,TGTGCCAGCAGGGGGACAGGGGAAGGCTACGAGCAGTACTTC
TRBJ2-1,.,.,TRBV19,15,CASRSLRTLADEQFF,TGTGCCAGCCGTTCCTTAAGAACGCTAGCCGATGAGCAGTTCTTC
TRBJ1-2,.,.,TRBV5-1,16,CASSFNRDTTNYGYTF,TGCGCCAGCAGCTTTAACCGGGACACCACTAACTATGGCTACACCTTC
TRBJ2-7,.,.,TRBV30,12,CAWSVLRYEQYF,TGTGCCTGGAGTGTACTCCGATACGAGCAGTACTTC
TRBJ1-6,.,.,TRBV4-2,16,CASSRSDEGGGSPLHF,TGTGCCAGCAGCCGATCGGACGAGGGGGGGGGCTCACCCCTCCACTTT
TRBJ2-1,.,.,TRBV21-1,15,CASPPGQGCVCEQFF,TGTGCCAGCCCGCCCGGACAGGGGTGTGTTTGTGAGCAGTTCTTC
TRBJ1-5,.,TRBD1,TRBV2,13,CASSGQGNQPQHF,TGTGCCAGCAGTGGACAGGGGAACCAGCCCCAGCATTTT
TRBJ1-1,.,TRBD1,TRBV6-5,13,CASSLQGPAEAFF,TGTGCCAGCAGTTTACAGGGGCCCGCTGAAGCTTTCTTT
TRBJ1-1,once,TRBD1,TRBV4-1,16,CASSGWTGVGYTEAFF,TGCGCCAGCAGCGGGTGGACAGGGGTCGGGTACACTGAAGCTTTCTTT
TRBJ2-3,.,TRBD2,TRBV23-1,22,CASSQPREGRDCLTPSTDTQYF,TGCGCCAGCAGTCAACCGCGGGAGGGACGGGACTGCCTAACCCCTAGCACAGATACGCAGTATTTT
TRBJ2-2,.,.,TRBV2,13,CASSLTKPGELFF,TGTGCCAGCAGTTTGACTAAACCCGGGGAGCTGTTTTTT
TRBJ2-7,.,.,TRBV19,14,CASSIEGGGGEQYF,TGTGCCAGTAGTATAGAGGGGGGAGGTGGCGAGCAGTACTTC
TRBJ1-3,.,.,TRBV2,10,CASEENTIYF,TGTGCCAGCGAGGAAAACACCATATATTTT
TRBJ2-6,.,.,TRBV5-6,16,CASSPGPGSGANVLTF,TGTGCCAGCAGCCCAGGGCCAGGCTCTGGGGCCAACGTCCTGACTTTC
TRBJ1-6,medium-sized,TRBD1,TRBV6-4,14,CASSAGTGGEPLHF,TGTGCCAGCAGTGCCGGGACAGGGGGAGAACCCCTCCACTTT
TRBJ2-1,.,TRBD2,TRBV30,14,CAAQTSGTHNEQFF,TGTGCCGCACAGACTAGCGGGACCCACAATGAGCAGTTCTTC
TRBJ2-2,.,.,TRBV6-4,14,CASSDSPTAGELFF,TGTGCCAGCAGTGATTCCCCGACAGCCGGGGAGCTGTTTTTT
TRBJ1-6,.,TRBD1,TRBV27,15,CASREPGQSLSPLHF,TGTGCCAGCAGAGAACCGGGACAGTCCCTTTCACCCCTCCACTTT
TRBJ1-5,.,.,TRBV19,14,CASSITRGNQPQHF,TGTGCCAGTAGTATAACGAGGGGGAATCAGCCCCAGCATTTT
TRBJ2-7,once,TRBD1,TRBV5-1,17,CASSLRAPGQWINEQYF,TGCGCCAGCAGCCTCCGCGCCCCGGGACAGTGGATCAACGAGCAGTACTTC
TRBJ1-1,few,.,TRBV6-6,13,CASSLQGYGEAFF,TGTGCCAGCAGTCTCCAGGGATATGGTGAAGCTTTCTTT
TRBJ2-2,once,.,TRBV9,15,CASSVAGGDTGELFF,TGTGCCAGCAGCGTAGCGGGGGGCGACACCGGGGAGCTGTTTTTT
TRBJ1-5,.,TRBD1,TRBV5-1,16,CASSWGLTGSGQPQHF,TGCGCCAGCAGCTGGGGCTTGACAGGGAGTGGACAGCCCCAGCATTTT
TRBJ2-7,.,.,TRBV4-2,17,CASSQDIDQATSYEQYF,TGTGCCAGCAGCCAAGATATTGACCAGGCTACCTCCTACGAGCAGTACTTC
TRBJ1-5,.,TRBD1,TRBV27,15,CASSSGTGANQPQHF,TGTGCCAGCAGTTCCGGGACAGGGGCAAATCAGCCCCAGCATTTT
TRBJ2-3,.,TRBD2,TRBV9,15,CASSVTSGKTDTQYF,TGTGCCAGCAGCGTAACTAGCGGGAAAACAGATACGCAGTATTTT
TRBJ2-2,.,.,TRBV27,15,CASSPPWTATGELFF,TGTGCCAGCAGTCCCCCTTGGACAGCTACCGGGGAGCTGTTTTTT
TRBJ2-2,.,TRBD2,TRBV15,15,CATKTSGANTGELFF,TGTGCCACCAAGACTAGCGGGGCGAACACCGGGGAGCTGTTTTTT
TRBJ1-1,.,TRBD1,TRBV10-1,13,CASTPTGGTEAFF,TGCGCCAGCACCCCGACAGGGGGGACTGAAGCTTTCTTT
TRBJ2-1,once,.,TRBV7-2,11,CASSPGSEQFF,TGTGCCAGCAGCCCGGGGAGTGAGCAGTTCTTC
TRBJ1-2,.,.,TRBV2,12,CASSDSGYGYTF,TGTGCCAGCAGTGATTCGGGATATGGCTACACCTTC
TRBJ1-5,.,TRBD1,TRBV19,16,CASGITGGASNQPQHF,TGTGCCAGTGGAATAACAGGGGGCGCGAGCAATCAGCCCCAGCATTTT
TRBJ1-1,.,.,TRBV15,12,CATSRDRVEAFF,TGTGCCACCAGCAGAGACAGGGTTGAAGCTTTCTTT
TRBJ2-3,.,TRBD2,TRBV10-1,16,CASSAGLAGDTDTQYF,TGCGCCAGCAGTGCTGGACTAGCGGGAGACACAGATACGCAGTATTTT
TRBJ1-2,.,.,TRBV6-5,13,CASSYEWREGYTF,TGTGCCAGCAGTTACGAGTGGCGGGAAGGCTACACCTTC
TRBJ2-7,.,TRBD1,TRBV10-3,14,CAISGDRGLISQYF,TGTGCCATCAGTGGAGACAGGGGGTTAATATCGCAGTACTTC